This TCR beta chain came from a study of response to subunit inactivated influenza vaccine. TCRdb called the RT-PCR reads again in MiXCR, with one record for every CDR3 protein. The repertoire holds over 650,000 distinct CDR3 sequences, with 15% to 20% as singletons. Trimming took 5 bases from V and 3 from J; bases not matched to a gene: 15. The CDR3 loop spans 17 amino acids. This sequence was found in a man between 45 and 60 years old who received an inactivated influenza vaccine. Sequences were derived from PBMCs from blood, sampled roughly 5 days after vaccination. The V and J genes are TRBV12-3 or TRBV12-4 and TRBJ1-2, with 7 bases that match TRBD1. CDR3 loop: CASSRRGSGTVYYGYTF. The CDR3 DNA reads as TGTGCCAGCAGTCGGCGGGGGTCCGGGACAGTATACTATGGCTACACCTTC.